This T cell receptor beta chain was observed in a study of OX40 agonist ivuxolimab in advanced cancers. Assay used: immunoSEQ multiplex PCR; TCRdb lists only in-frame clones, some missing. Of about 36,000 clones listed, 88% are singletons. The CDR3 runs to 11 residues. Germline V gene data show CDR1 as MNHNY and CDR2 as SVGAGI (reference sequence). V gave up 2 bases and J gave up 7 bases, with 6 bases separating them. This sample comprised CD4+ or CD8+ T cells sorted from blood, obtained in a trial of the OX40 agonist ivuxolimab. The TCR comes from an adult with an advanced solid tumor such as melanoma, head and neck, liver or kidney cancer. The gene calls are TRBV6-6 and TRBJ2-7; D not resolved. CDR3 DNA sequence: TGTGCCAGCAGTTACGTAGGGGAGCAGTACTTC. Protein product: CASSYVGEQYF.